The 14 T cell receptor beta chains presented below share a single source sample, sequenced in a study of OX40 agonist ivuxolimab in advanced cancers. The method was immunoSEQ multiplex PCR; TCRdb's version includes in-frame clones alone and lacks a portion of them. The top ten hold 25% to 30% of the sample, which has 20,000 or so clones, just under 80% seen once. The sequencing used CD4+ or CD8+ T cells sorted from blood, collected in a trial of the OX40 agonist ivuxolimab. Receptors originate from an adult with an advanced solid tumor such as melanoma, head and neck, liver or kidney cancer.

The gene calls are TRBV4-3 and TRBJ1-5; no firm D call. The CDR3 is 14 residues long. Trimming shortened V by 0 bases and J by 7 bases, and 10 bases separated the two germline ends. CDR1 is LGHNA, CDR2 YSLEER, per germline. In DNA, the CDR3 is TGCGCCAGCAGCCAAGATATGGGGAGCCAGCCCCAGCATTTT. This gives the protein CASSQDMGSQPQHF.

V gene TRBV6-6 combines with J gene TRBJ1-2, with 8 bases identical to TRBD1. Germline V gene lookup returns CDR1 MNHNY and CDR2 SVGAGI (reference sequence). The CDR3 has 15 amino acids. V shed 4 bases and J 3 bases; nucleotides not matched to a gene: 7. CDR3 nucleotide sequence: TGTGCCAGCAGTTCCGGACAGGGTAGGGACTATGGCTACACCTTC. Protein: CASSSGQGRDYGYTF.

V is TRBV4-1 and J is TRBJ2-7; 11 bases are a match to TRBD2. Germline V gene sequence: CDR1 MGHRA, CDR2 YSYEKL. The length of the CDR3 is 15 residues. The V gene end was trimmed by 4 bases and the J gene end by 2 bases; junction bases not matched to a gene: 4. The CDR3 region has the DNA TGCGCCAGCAGCCTCGGGACTAGCGGTACCTACGAGCAGTACTTC. Residues: CASSLGTSGTYEQYF.

The chain recombines TRBV7-9 with TRBJ2-1, with 11 bases lining up with TRBD2. Per germline, CDR1 SEHNR and CDR2 FQNEAQ (reference sequence). The CDR3 consists of 15 residues. The V segment lost 3 bases and the J segment 9 bases; nucleotides outside the gene matches: 7. The CDR3 DNA reads TGTGCCAGCAGCTTCATAGCGGGAGGGCCGGGTGAGCAGTTCTTC. Translating it yields CASSFIAGGPGEQFF.

The genes are TRBV5-6 and TRBJ2-5, with D uncertain. V was shortened by 2 bases and J by 2 bases, with 10 bases between the two germline ends. CDR3 length equals 14 residues. Germline CDR1 reads SGHDT; CDR2 reads YYEEEE. This CDR3 reads CASSLALEQETQYF. DNA for the CDR3: TGTGCCAGCAGCTTAGCCCTTGAGCAAGAGACCCAGTACTTC.

The chain couples TRBV13 to TRBJ2-7; D is unclear. This CDR3 comprises 15 residues. CDR1 is PRHDT, CDR2 FYEKMQ, per germline (reference sequence). V lost 5 bases and J 2 bases, leaving 16 bases between the germline ends. The CDR3 loop reads CASSTTTGSTYEQYF. For the CDR3, the DNA is TGTGCCAGCAGCACTACGACCGGGTCCACCTACGAGCAGTACTTC.

The CDR3 spells CASSGGQAFF. In DNA, the CDR3 is TGCGCCAGCAGTGGGGGACAGGCTTTCTTT. The chain joins TRBV10-2 to TRBJ1-1; TRBD1 matches at 7 bases. Germline values: CDR1 WSHSY, CDR2 SAAADI. V was pared by 4 bases and J by 11 bases, with 1 base of the junction left unmatched. This CDR3 comprises 10 residues.

The chain couples TRBV7-8 to TRBJ2-7; D perhaps matches TRBD1 (5 bases). CDR1 and CDR2 (germline): SGHVS, FQNEAQ. The CDR3 extends over 15 amino acids. Trimming removed 5 bases from V and 1 base from J, with 15 bases in between. Here the CDR3 reads CASSVGQGSSYEQYF. In DNA form, the CDR3 reads TGTGCCAGCAGCGTAGGGCAGGGAAGTTCCTACGAGCAGTACTTC.

The J gene is TRBJ1-1, the V gene TRBV28; D not resolved. The CDR3 runs 15 residues. V was cut by 3 bases and J by 0 bases, with 11 bases left in between. Germline values: CDR1 MDHEN, CDR2 SYDVKM. CDR3 sequence: CASSFLGLMNTEAFF. The CDR3 nucleotides are TGTGCCAGCAGTTTCTTAGGGCTCATGAACACTGAAGCTTTCTTT.

This clone was counted only a few times. The chain employs TRBV21-1 and TRBJ1-5. TRBV21-1 is a listed pseudogene. The CDR3 runs to 15 residues. CDR3 sequence reads: CASSKDPGVDQPQHF. The CDR3 DNA reads TGTGCCAGCAGCAAAGACCCAGGAGTGGATCAGCCCCAGCATTTT.

This chain links TRBV7-9 with TRBJ2-3, with unresolved D. Per germline, CDR1 SEHNR and CDR2 FQNEAQ (reference sequence). This CDR3 comprises 16 residues. The ends were cut back, 1 base at V and 0 bases at J, with 11 bases in the middle. CDR3 sequence reads: CASSLGIGPSTDTQYF. Here the CDR3 DNA reads TGTGCCAGCAGCTTAGGTATCGGCCCTAGCACAGATACGCAGTATTTT.

V gene TRBV9 combines with J gene TRBJ2-3; D perhaps matches TRBD1 (6 bases). This CDR3 has 19 amino acids. Germline CDR1 SGDLS, CDR2 YYNGEE. Trimming cost V 3 bases and J 0 bases, with 23 bases left between them. The CDR3 here is CASSAPGVGSETSTDTQYF. CDR3 sequence (DNA): TGTGCCAGCAGCGCCCCAGGGGTCGGCTCCGAGACTAGCACAGATACGCAGTATTTT.

V usage is TRBV9 and J usage is TRBJ2-2; tentatively, D is TRBD2 (6 bases). CDR1 and CDR2 (germline): SGDLS, YYNGEE. The CDR3 has 15 residues. V lost 4 bases and J 6 bases, leaving 16 bases between the germline ends. The CDR3 DNA is TGTGCCAGCAGCCCTTCTGGAGGGCCTTCCGGGGAGCTGTTTTTT. As protein: CASSPSGGPSGELFF.

The V call is TRBV7-3, the J call TRBJ2-2, with 12 positions matching TRBD2. The V gene's germline CDR1 is SGHTA and CDR2 FQGTGA. V dropped 2 bases and J dropped 5; count of bases not matched to a gene: 0. This CDR3 comprises 15 residues. CDR3 protein: CASSLLAGGTGELFF. The CDR3 nucleotides are TGTGCCAGCAGCTTACTAGCGGGAGGGACCGGGGAGCTGTTTTTT.